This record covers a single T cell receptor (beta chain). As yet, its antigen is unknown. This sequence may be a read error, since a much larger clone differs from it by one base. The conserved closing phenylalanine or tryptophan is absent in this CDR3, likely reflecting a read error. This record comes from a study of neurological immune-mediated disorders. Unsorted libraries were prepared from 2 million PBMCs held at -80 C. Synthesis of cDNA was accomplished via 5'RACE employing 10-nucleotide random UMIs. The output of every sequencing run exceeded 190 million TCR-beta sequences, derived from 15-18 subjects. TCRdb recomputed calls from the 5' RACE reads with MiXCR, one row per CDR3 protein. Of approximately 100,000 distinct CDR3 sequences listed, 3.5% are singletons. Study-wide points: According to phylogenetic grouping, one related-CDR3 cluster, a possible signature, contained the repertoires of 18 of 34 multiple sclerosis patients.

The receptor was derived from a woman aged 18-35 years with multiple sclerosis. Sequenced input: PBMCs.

CDR3 coding DNA: TGTGCCAGCAGCTCGTACCGGGACAGGGACACTGGCTACACCTGC. This encodes CASSSYRDRDTGYTC. This rearrangement joins TRBV7-2 to TRBJ1-2; TRBD1 matches at 9 bases. The CDR3 covers 15 residues. Germline V gene lookup returns CDR1 SGHTA and CDR2 FQGNSA. The J segment lost 7 bases and the V segment lost 4 bases, leaving 10 bases of the junction unmatched.